The sequence of this T cell receptor (beta chain) was determined in a study of T-cell memory formation after mild COVID-19. Study-wide points: The appearance of some responding clones in pre-infection memory suggested that cross-reactive memory joined. The CD4+ clones that contracted clustered mainly within CM and EM, and the CD8+ clones concentrated in EMRA. Still unconfirmed is whether the second-wave clones peaking on day 37 recognized SARS-CoV-2. A balance of CD4 and CD8 characterized clones contracting day 15 to 85, whereas later expanders leaned CD4+.

TCRdb called the 5' RACE reads again in MiXCR, with one record for every CDR3 protein. The sample gives about 390,000 distinct CDR3 sequences, roughly 15% of which show up once; 20% to 25% is in the top ten. Trimming stripped 5 bases from V and 2 bases from J, with 9 bases between. The CDR3 sequence is 14 residues long. Germline values: CDR1 MNHEY, CDR2 SMNVEV (reference sequence). A few counts support this clonotype. Antigen: not known. Sequences were obtained from PBMCs or a T cell subset sorted from them (not recorded which). The chain links TRBV27 to TRBJ2-2; D gene unclear. The receptor comes from a man between 18 and 29 years old who had mild COVID-19 (a few samples of this study predate the infection). Cell type and time point are not known. CDR3 coding DNA: TGTGCCAGCAGTACGTCACAAAACACCGGGGAGCTGTTTTTT. Protein product: CASSTSQNTGELFF.